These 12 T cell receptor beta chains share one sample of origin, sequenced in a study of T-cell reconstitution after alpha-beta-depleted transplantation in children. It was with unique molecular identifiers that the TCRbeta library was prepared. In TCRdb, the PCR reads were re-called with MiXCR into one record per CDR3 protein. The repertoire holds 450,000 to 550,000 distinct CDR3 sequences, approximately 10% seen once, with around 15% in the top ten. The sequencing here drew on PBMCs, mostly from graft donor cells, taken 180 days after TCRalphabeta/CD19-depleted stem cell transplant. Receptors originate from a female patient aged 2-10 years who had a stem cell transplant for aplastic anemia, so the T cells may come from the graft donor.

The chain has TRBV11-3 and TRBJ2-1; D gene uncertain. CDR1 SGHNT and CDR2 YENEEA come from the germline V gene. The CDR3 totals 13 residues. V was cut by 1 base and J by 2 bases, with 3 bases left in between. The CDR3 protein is CASSLAPYNEQFF. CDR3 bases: TGTGCCAGCAGCTTAGCCCCCTACAATGAGCAGTTCTTC.

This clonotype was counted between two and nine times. The CDR3 is CASSSWRATDTQYF. In DNA, the CDR3 is TGTGCCAGCAGCTCCTGGAGGGCCACAGATACGCAGTATTTT. This chain connects TRBV7-6 to TRBJ2-3, with D tentatively TRBD2 (6 bases). V lost 4 bases and J 2 bases, leaving 10 bases between the germline ends. The CDR3 sequence is 14 residues long. Germline-derived CDR1 and CDR2 are SGHVS and FNYEAQ.

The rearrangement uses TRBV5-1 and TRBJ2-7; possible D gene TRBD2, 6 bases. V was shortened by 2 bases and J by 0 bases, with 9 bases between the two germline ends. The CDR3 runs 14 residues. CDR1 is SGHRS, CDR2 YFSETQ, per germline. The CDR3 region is CASSFLAVSYEQYF. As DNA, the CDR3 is TGCGCCAGCAGCTTCTTAGCGGTCTCCTACGAGCAGTACTTC.

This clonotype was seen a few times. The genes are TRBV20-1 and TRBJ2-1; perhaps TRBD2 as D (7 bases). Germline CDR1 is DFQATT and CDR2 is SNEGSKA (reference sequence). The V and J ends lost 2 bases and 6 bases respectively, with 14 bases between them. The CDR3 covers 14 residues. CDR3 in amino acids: CSARNGGRPNEQFF. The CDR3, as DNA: TGCAGTGCTAGAAACGGGGGGCGCCCCAATGAGCAGTTCTTC.

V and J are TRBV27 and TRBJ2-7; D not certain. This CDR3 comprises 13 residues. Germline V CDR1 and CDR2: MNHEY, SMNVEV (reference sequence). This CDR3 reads CASRPSLGYDQYV. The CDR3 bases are TGTGCCAGCAGACCCTCCCTTGGCTACGACCAGTACGTC.

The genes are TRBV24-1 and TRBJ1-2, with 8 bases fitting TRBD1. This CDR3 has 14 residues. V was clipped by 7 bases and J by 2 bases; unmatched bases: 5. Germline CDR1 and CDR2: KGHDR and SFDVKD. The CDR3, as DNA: TGTGCCACCAGCAAACAGGGGGAGAACTATGGCTACACCTTC. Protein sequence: CATSKQGENYGYTF.

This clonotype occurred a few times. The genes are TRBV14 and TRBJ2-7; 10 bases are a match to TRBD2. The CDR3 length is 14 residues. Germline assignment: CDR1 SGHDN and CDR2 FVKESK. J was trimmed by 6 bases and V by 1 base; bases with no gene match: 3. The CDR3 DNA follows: TGTGCCAGCAGCCAAGTACTAGCGGGAATCGAGCAGTACGTC. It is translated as CASSQVLAGIEQYV.

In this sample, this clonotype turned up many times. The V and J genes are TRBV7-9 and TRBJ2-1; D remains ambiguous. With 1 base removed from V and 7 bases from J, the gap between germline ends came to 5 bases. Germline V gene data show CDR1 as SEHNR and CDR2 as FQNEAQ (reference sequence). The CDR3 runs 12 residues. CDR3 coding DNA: TGTGCCAGCAGCTTAGACAAAAATGAGCAGTTCTTC. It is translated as CASSLDKNEQFF.

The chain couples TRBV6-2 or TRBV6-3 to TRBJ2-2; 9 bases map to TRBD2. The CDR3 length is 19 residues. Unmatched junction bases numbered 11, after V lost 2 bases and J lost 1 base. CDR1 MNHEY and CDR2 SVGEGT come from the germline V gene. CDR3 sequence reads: CASSYEVAGGPWNTGELFF. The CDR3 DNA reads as TGTGCCAGCAGTTACGAAGTTGCGGGAGGGCCGTGGAACACCGGGGAGCTGTTTTTT.

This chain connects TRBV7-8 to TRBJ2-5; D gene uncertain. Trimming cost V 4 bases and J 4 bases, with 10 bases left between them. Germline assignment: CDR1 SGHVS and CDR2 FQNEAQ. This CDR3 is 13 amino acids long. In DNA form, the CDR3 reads TGTGCCAGCAGCTCAGGTGTCCCAGAGACCCAGTACTTC. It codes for CASSSGVPETQYF.

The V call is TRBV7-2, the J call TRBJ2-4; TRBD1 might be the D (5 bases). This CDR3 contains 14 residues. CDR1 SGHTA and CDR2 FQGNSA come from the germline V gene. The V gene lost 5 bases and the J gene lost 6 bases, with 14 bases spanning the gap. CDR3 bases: TGTGCCAGCAGCCCGCAGGGTGGCGGAAACATTCAGTACTTC. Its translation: CASSPQGGGNIQYF.

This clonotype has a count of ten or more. This CDR3 reads CASSLVSVTRYEQYF. DNA for the CDR3: TGTGCCAGCAGTTTAGTCTCAGTTACCCGCTACGAGCAGTACTTC. This rearrangement joins TRBV28 to TRBJ2-7, with D uncertain. Between the trimmed V and J ends, which lost 2 bases and 3 bases, there was a span of 14 bases. Germline V gene data show CDR1 as MDHEN and CDR2 as SYDVKM. The CDR3 length is 15 residues.